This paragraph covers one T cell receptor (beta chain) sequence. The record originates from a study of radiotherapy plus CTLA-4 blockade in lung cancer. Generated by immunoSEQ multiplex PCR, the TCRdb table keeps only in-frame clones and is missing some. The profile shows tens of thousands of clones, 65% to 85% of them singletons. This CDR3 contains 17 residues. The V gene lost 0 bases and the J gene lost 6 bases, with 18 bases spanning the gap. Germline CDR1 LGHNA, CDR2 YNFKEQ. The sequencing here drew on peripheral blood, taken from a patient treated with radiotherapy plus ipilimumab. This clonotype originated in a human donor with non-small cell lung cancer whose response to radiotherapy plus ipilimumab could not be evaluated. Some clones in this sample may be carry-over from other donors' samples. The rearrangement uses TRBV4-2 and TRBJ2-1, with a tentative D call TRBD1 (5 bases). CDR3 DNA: TGTGCCAGCAGCCAAGAAGGGGCCGTAATCCCTTTCAATGAGCAGTTCTTC. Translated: CASSQEGAVIPFNEQFF.